These T cell receptor beta chains were read from a single sample in a study of cytomegalovirus exposure and HLA in healthy donors. Here immunoSEQ multiplex PCR was the method, and the copy in TCRdb shows in-frame clones only, minus some. This repertoire comprises fewer than 150,000 clones; its ten largest clones make up 1.5% to 2.5%. The sample was PBMCs. The receptors were gathered from a woman in her fifties or sixties in good health and CMV-seronegative. The CDR3 runs from the conserved cysteine through the conserved F or W. The D gene is left open where the match is weak.

TGTGCCAGTAGTAATATGAGGTTCGAGACCCAGTACTTC,CASSNMRFETQYF,TRBV19,TRBJ2-5,-,13
TGTGCCAGCAGTTACTCTCTAGCGGAGAGATACGAGCAGTACTTC,CASSYSLAERYEQYF,TRBV6-5,TRBJ2-7,TRBD2,15
TGCGCCAGCAGCTTGGCCGGGGAATACACCGGGGAGCTGTTTTTT,CASSLAGEYTGELFF,TRBV5-1,TRBJ2-2,-,15
TGTGCCATCAGGAGACTAGCGGGGGACACCGGGGAGCTGTTTTTT,CAIRRLAGDTGELFF,TRBV10-3,TRBJ2-2,TRBD2,15
TGTGCCAGCTTGACGTCGACAGGGACGAACACTGAAGCTTTCTTT,CASLTSTGTNTEAFF,TRBV6-6,TRBJ1-1,TRBD1,15
TGCGCCAGCAGCTTCGGGGGAGAGAATCAGCCCCAGCATTTT,CASSFGGENQPQHF,TRBV5-1,TRBJ1-5,-,14
TGTGCCAGCAGACCCACAGTCCCCCGGTTCCTCCACTTT,CASRPTVPRFLHF,TRBV2,TRBJ1-6,-,13
TGTGCCAGCAGTCCCAGGGTGGATGGCTACACCTTC,CASSPRVDGYTF,TRBV28,TRBJ1-2,-,12
TGTGCCAGCTCACCGGGGAGCTCCTACGAGCAGTACTTC,CASSPGSSYEQYF,TRBV18,TRBJ2-7,-,13
TGTGCCAGCAGCTTTCCCGGAGGGGGCGGAAACTATGGCTACACCTTC,CASSFPGGGGNYGYTF,TRBV11-2,TRBJ1-2,TRBD1,16
TGTGCCAGCAGCTCTTCTAGACAGGGGGCGAATGGCTACACCTTC,CASSSSRQGANGYTF,TRBV27,TRBJ1-2,TRBD1,15
TGTGCCAGCTCACCAGAGGGGTTTAGGGGGCGCGACTTGGCTTTCTTT,CASSPEGFRGRDLAFF,TRBV18,TRBJ1-1,TRBD1,16
TGCGCCAGCAGCCAAGATACTGCCCTCCACTTT,CASSQDTALHF,TRBV4-1,TRBJ1-6,-,11
TGTGCCAGCAGCCCCCAGCACCTTCGGGATGAGCAGTTCTTC,CASSPQHLRDEQFF,TRBV7-3,TRBJ2-1,-,14
TGCGCCAGCAGCTTGGGTTTCTCCCCCGCGCTCAGCACAGATACGCAGTATTTT,CASSLGFSPALSTDTQYF,TRBV5-1,TRBJ2-3,-,18
TGCGCCAGCAGCCCCCGTGACAGGGCGGGCACTGAAGCTTTCTTT,CASSPRDRAGTEAFF,TRBV5-1,TRBJ1-1,TRBD1,15
TGTGCCAGCAGCGCCCTAGCGGGAGGGGACAATGAGCAGTTCTTC,CASSALAGGDNEQFF,TRBV9,TRBJ2-1,TRBD2,15
TGTGCCAGCAGTCCCCTGCAGGGGAACTATGGCTACACCTTC,CASSPLQGNYGYTF,TRBV6-1,TRBJ1-2,-,14
TGTGCCAGCAGCTTGAGGCTAACTAGCGGGAGTCCAGATACGCAGTATTTT,CASSLRLTSGSPDTQYF,TRBV5-4,TRBJ2-3,TRBD2,17
TGTGCCAGCAGCCCGGTCCACCAAGAGACCCAGTACTTC,CASSPVHQETQYF,TRBV13,TRBJ2-5,-,13
TGTGCCAGCAGTTTTCTCCCGATCGATACAGGGAGAAACTATGGCTACACCTTC,CASSFLPIDTGRNYGYTF,TRBV27,TRBJ1-2,-,18
TGCGCCAGCAGCAATCAGGGTGGCACAGATACGCAGTATTTT,CASSNQGGTDTQYF,TRBV5-1,TRBJ2-3,-,14
TGTGCCTGGAGTGAGGGGAACTATGGCTACACCTTC,CAWSEGNYGYTF,TRBV30,TRBJ1-2,-,12
TGTGCCAGCAGTTCCCCAGGGACCCAGTACTTC,CASSSPGTQYF,TRBV6-5,TRBJ2-5,-,11
TGCGCCAGCAGCCAAGATCGAATTGCCAGCGAGCAGTACTTC,CASSQDRIASEQYF,TRBV4-1,TRBJ2-7,-,14
TGTGCCAGCAGGCCCTGGCCAGGGAACTACGAGCAGTACTTC,CASRPWPGNYEQYF,TRBV27,TRBJ2-7,-,14
TGTGCCAGCTCACCGGCCGTCGAGGCTAAAGAGCAGTACTTC,CASSPAVEAKEQYF,TRBV18,TRBJ2-7,-,14
TGTGCCAGCAGTGAAATCGGGACTAGCGGGAGGGACCCCTACAATGAGCAGTTCTTC,CASSEIGTSGRDPYNEQFF,TRBV2,TRBJ2-1,TRBD2,19
TGTGCCAGCAGCTTAGGGGGGGGGAGCGAAGAGACCCAGTACTTC,CASSLGGGSEETQYF,TRBV9,TRBJ2-5,-,15
TGTGCCAGCTCACCGGAGGGGGCGGCCAAAAACATTCAGTACTTC,CASSPEGAAKNIQYF,TRBV18,TRBJ2-4,-,15
TGTGCCAGCAGGACTTCCGGACTAGCGGTTTCCTACGAGCAGTACTTC,CASRTSGLAVSYEQYF,TRBV5-4,TRBJ2-7,TRBD2,16
TGTGCCAGTAGTATTAGCCTTACTTCCCCAGATACGCAGTATTTT,CASSISLTSPDTQYF,TRBV19,TRBJ2-3,-,15
TGTGCCAGCACTCCCTGGCAAGGGGCCGGTGAAGCTTTCTTT,CASTPWQGAGEAFF,TRBV6-1,TRBJ1-1,-,14
TGTGCCAGCAGTGACACACCAGAGCAGTACTTC,CASSDTPEQYF,TRBV6-1,TRBJ2-7,-,11
TGTGCCAGCAGTTTGCAAGGACAGGGGGCCAGGCAGCCCCAGCATTTT,CASSLQGQGARQPQHF,TRBV28,TRBJ1-5,TRBD1,16
TGTGCCGGGGGGGGGAATGATTCACCCCTCCACTTT,CAGGGNDSPLHF,TRBV30,TRBJ1-6,-,12
TGTGCCAGTAGTATACAGGGTCAGCCCCAGCATTTT,CASSIQGQPQHF,TRBV19,TRBJ1-5,-,12
TGTGCCAGCAAGGGGACAGACGACTATAATTCACCCCTCCACTTT,CASKGTDDYNSPLHF,TRBV28,TRBJ1-6,TRBD1,15
TGCGCCAGCAGCCAAGGGACAGGGTACGAGCAGTACTTC,CASSQGTGYEQYF,TRBV4-1,TRBJ2-7,TRBD1,13
TGTGCCAGCAGTTTCAGACTAGCGGGAGATACGCAGTATTTT,CASSFRLAGDTQYF,TRBV27,TRBJ2-3,TRBD2,14
TGTGCCAGCAGGACAGGTCAAGGCGGGGAGCTGTTTTTT,CASRTGQGGELFF,TRBV27,TRBJ2-2,-,13
TGTGCCAGCAGTTTAAGGGCCGGCGGGGCCTCTGGAAACACCATATATTTT,CASSLRAGGASGNTIYF,TRBV28,TRBJ1-3,-,17
TGTGCCAGCAGTGTAAGAGGGGGCCCTACCGGGGAGCTGTTTTTT,CASSVRGGPTGELFF,TRBV6-1,TRBJ2-2,TRBD1,15
TGCAGCGTAGAAGACAGGGGCAATGAGCAGTTCTTC,CSVEDRGNEQFF,TRBV29-1,TRBJ2-1,TRBD1,12
TGCGCCAGCAGCTTGGCCCCCGTCGGACTGCTTGTTACCTACGAGCAGTACTTC,CASSLAPVGLLVTYEQYF,TRBV5-1,TRBJ2-7,-,18
TGCGCCAGCAGCTTACGACGACTGGGCGAGCAGTACTTC,CASSLRRLGEQYF,TRBV5-1,TRBJ2-7,-,13
TGCGCCAGCAGTCGAGGTTTAGGCAATCAGCCCCAGCATTTT,CASSRGLGNQPQHF,TRBV5-1,TRBJ1-5,-,14
TGTGCCAGCAGTTCCAGGGTGTCCTACGAGCAGTACTTC,CASSSRVSYEQYF,TRBV27,TRBJ2-7,-,13
TGTGCCAGCAGTTTAGGGGGACAGGGGGCTATCGGCTACACCTTC,CASSLGGQGAIGYTF,TRBV28,TRBJ1-2,TRBD1,15
TGTGCCAGCAGCTTGGTCCTAGCCTACAATGAGCAGTTCTTC,CASSLVLAYNEQFF,TRBV5-6,TRBJ2-1,-,14
TGCGCCAGCAGCCCCCCCGGACTAGCGGGGGCCGAGCAGTTCTTC,CASSPPGLAGAEQFF,TRBV5-1,TRBJ2-1,TRBD2,15